This T cell receptor beta chain was recorded in a study of blood T cells in healthy people across ages. In germline, CDR1 is DFQATT, CDR2 SNEGSKA (reference sequence). V was trimmed by 0 bases and J by 4 bases, leaving 9 bases between them. This CDR3 comprises 13 residues. To note about this clonotype: This may be a read error, as it is one base from a much larger clone.

Primers used in a second PCR of roughly 6 to 11 cycles were a sample-barcoded 5' primer and a J-beta primer mix. A template-switch adaptor that had 12 random nucleotides put a tag on each cDNA molecule. Using its own MiXCR run on the 5' RACE reads, TCRdb lists one record per CDR3 protein. The sample holds about 640,000 distinct CDR3 sequences; roughly three fifths are singletons and the top ten take roughly 34%. Sequenced material: blood. This TCR derives from a man in his sixties in good health. The rearrangement links TRBV20-1 to TRBJ1-1; D unresolved. The CDR3 spells CSAREETATEAFF. The CDR3, as DNA: TGCAGTGCTAGAGAGGAGACGGCCACTGAAGCTTTCTTT.